The clone carrying this T cell receptor beta chain has just one count. This sample was included in a study of CD8 T cells in Susac syndrome. Trimming pared 0 bases from V and 10 bases from J, leaving 10 bases between. This CDR3 spans 14 amino acids. The RNA, about 0.5 to 1 ug, was put through reverse transcription using random hexamers. Using its own MiXCR run on the immunoSEQ multiplex PCR reads, TCRdb lists one record per CDR3 protein. This sample yields around 71,000 distinct CDR3 sequences, of which 96% are seen a single time; 0.11% belongs to the top ten. The source material was CD4+ T cells from PBMCs. The clonotype was recovered from a human donor with multiple sclerosis. The chain joins TRBV12-3 or TRBV12-4 to TRBJ1-6; D might be TRBD1 (6 bases). The CDR3, as DNA: TGTGCCAGCAGTTTAGCTACAGGGCGGTCACCCCTCCACTTT. This sequence encodes CASSLATGRSPLHF.